The clone carrying this T cell receptor beta chain has more than one count but fewer than ten. The sample comes from a study of blood T cells in healthy people across ages. Germline loops: CDR1 DFQATT, CDR2 SNEGSKA (reference sequence). V was pared by 0 bases and J by 12 bases, with 9 bases of the junction left unmatched. The CDR3 sequence is 13 residues long. Alongside a J-beta primer mix, a sample-barcoded 5' primer served in a second PCR lasting roughly 6 to 11 cycles. TCRdb reanalysed the 5' RACE reads using MiXCR and keeps one entry per CDR3 protein. The sample lists roughly 720,000 distinct CDR3 sequences; 53% were seen once.

This sequence originates from an older man in good health. The sequenced sample consisted of blood. The V and J genes are TRBV20-1 and TRBJ2-5; 8 positions agree with TRBD2. The CDR3 nucleotides read TGCAGTGCTAGAGATTACCAGCGGGAGAGAGAGTACTTC. Protein: CSARDYQREREYF.